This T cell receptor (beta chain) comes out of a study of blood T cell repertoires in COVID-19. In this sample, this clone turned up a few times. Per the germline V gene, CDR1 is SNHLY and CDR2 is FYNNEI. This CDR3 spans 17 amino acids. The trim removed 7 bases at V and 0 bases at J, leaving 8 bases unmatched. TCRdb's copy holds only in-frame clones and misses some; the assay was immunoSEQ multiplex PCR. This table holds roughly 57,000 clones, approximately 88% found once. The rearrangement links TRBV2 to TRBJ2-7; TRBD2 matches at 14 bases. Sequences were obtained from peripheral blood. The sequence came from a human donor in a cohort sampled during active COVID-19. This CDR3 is CASIPGLAGESSYEQYF. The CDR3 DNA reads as TGTGCCAGCATTCCGGGACTAGCGGGGGAGAGCTCCTACGAGCAGTACTTC.